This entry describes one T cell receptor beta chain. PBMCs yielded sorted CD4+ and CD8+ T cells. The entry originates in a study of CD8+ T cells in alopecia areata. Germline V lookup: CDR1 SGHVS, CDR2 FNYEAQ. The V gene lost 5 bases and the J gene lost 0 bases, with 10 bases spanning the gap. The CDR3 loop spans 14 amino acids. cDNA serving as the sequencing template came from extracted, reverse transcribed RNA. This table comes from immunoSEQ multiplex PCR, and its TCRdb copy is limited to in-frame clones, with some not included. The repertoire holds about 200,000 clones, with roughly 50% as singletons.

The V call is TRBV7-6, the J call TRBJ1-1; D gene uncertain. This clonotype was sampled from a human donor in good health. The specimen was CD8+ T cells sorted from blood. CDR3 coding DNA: TGTGCCAGCAGCCCTGCGCCAATGAACACTGAAGCTTTCTTT. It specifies CASSPAPMNTEAFF. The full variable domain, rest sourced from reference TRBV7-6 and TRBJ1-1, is GAGVSQSPRYKVTKRGQDVALRCDPISGHVSLYWYRQALGQGPEFLTYFNYEAQQDKSGLPNDRFSAERPEGSISTLTIQRTEQRDSAMYRCASSPAPMNTEAFFGQGTRLTVV.